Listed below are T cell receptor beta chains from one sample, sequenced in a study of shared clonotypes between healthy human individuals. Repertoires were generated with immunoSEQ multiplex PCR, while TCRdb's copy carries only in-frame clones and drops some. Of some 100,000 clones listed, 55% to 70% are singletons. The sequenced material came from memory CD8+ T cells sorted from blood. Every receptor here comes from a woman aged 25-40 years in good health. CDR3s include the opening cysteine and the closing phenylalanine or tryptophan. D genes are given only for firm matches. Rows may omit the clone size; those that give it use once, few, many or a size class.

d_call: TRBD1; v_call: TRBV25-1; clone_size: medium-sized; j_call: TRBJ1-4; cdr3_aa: CASSERGDRVYEKLFF; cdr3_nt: TGTGCCAGCAGTGAACGGGGGGACAGGGTTTATGAAAAACTGTTTTTT
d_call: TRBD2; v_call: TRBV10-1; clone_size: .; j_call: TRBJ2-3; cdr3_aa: CASSDRTSGGTDTQYF; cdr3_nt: TGCGCCAGCAGTGACCGGACTAGCGGGGGCACAGATACGCAGTATTTT
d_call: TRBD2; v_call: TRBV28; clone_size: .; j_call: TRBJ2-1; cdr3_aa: CASGQIAGTSFGQFF; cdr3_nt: TGTGCCAGCGGACAAATAGCGGGAACGTCATTTGGGCAGTTCTTC
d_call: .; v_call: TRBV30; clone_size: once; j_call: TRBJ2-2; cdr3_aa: CACLTGVNTGELFF; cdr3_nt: TGTGCCTGTTTGACGGGGGTGAACACCGGGGAGCTGTTTTTT
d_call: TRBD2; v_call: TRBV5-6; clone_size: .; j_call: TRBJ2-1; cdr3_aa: CASSLELAAYNEQFF; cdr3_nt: TGTGCCAGCAGCTTAGAACTAGCGGCTTACAATGAGCAGTTCTTC
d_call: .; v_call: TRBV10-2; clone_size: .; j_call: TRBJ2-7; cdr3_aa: CASSPDGLNYEQYF; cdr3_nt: TGCGCCAGCAGTCCGGACGGACTGAACTACGAGCAGTACTTC
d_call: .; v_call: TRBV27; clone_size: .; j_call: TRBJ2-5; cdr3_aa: CASSPFSWYQETQYF; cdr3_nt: TGTGCCAGCAGTCCATTCTCCTGGTACCAAGAGACCCAGTACTTC
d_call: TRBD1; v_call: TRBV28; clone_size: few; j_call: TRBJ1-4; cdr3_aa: CASSWTGYNEKLFF; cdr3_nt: TGTGCCAGCAGTTGGACAGGGTATAATGAAAAACTGTTTTTT
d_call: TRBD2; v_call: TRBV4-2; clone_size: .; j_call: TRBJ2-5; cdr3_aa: CASSHRTLAGGNETQYF; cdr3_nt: TGTGCCAGCAGCCACCGGACACTAGCGGGAGGTAATGAGACCCAGTACTTC
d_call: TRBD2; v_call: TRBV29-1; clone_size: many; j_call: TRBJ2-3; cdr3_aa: CSGAREGGDTQYF; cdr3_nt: TGCAGCGGGGCCCGGGAGGGGGGAGATACGCAGTATTTT
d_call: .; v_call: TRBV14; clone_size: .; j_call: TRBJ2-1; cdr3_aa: CASSQFNEQFF; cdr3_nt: TGTGCCAGCAGCCAGTTCAATGAGCAGTTCTTC
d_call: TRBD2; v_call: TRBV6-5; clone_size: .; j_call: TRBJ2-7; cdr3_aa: CASSYGTSQYYEQYF; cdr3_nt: TGTGCCAGCAGTTACGGGACTAGCCAATACTACGAGCAGTACTTC
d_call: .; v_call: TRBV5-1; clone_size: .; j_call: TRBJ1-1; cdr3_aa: CASRPDRTNTEAFF; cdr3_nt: TGCGCCAGCAGACCCGACAGAACGAACACTGAAGCTTTCTTT
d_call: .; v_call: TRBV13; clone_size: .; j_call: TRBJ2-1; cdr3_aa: CASIVRESSQSNEQFF; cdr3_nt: TGTGCCAGCATAGTCCGGGAGAGTTCCCAGAGTAATGAGCAGTTCTTC
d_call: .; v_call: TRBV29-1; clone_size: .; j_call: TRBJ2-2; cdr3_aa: CSVLDGWPNTGELFF; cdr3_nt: TGCAGCGTTTTGGATGGGTGGCCGAACACCGGGGAGCTGTTTTTT
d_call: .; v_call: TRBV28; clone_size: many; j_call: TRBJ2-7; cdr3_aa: CASRPGAGEAYEQYF; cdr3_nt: TGTGCCAGCAGACCTGGGGCAGGGGAAGCGTACGAGCAGTACTTC
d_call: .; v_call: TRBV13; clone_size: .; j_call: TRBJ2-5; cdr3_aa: CASSSTLRVGEQYF; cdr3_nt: TGTGCCAGCAGCTCCACCCTCAGGGTTGGGGAGCAGTACTTC
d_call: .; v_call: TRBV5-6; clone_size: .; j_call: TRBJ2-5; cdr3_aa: CASSLDGYGETQYF; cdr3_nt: TGTGCCAGCAGCTTGGATGGGTATGGAGAGACCCAGTACTTC
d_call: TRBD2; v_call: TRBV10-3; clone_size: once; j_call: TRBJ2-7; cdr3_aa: CAISRGSGTHEQYF; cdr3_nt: TGTGCCATCAGTCGTGGTAGCGGGACCCACGAGCAGTACTTC
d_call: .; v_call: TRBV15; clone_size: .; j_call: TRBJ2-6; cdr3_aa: CATSPEARGANVLTF; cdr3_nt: TGTGCCACCAGCCCCGAGGCCAGGGGGGCCAACGTCCTGACTTTC
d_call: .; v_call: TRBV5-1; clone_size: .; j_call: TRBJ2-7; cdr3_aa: CASSIRDGPYEQYF; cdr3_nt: TGCGCCAGCAGCATCCGGGACGGCCCCTACGAGCAGTACTTC
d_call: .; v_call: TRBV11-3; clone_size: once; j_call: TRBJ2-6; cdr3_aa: CASSLTGLGTNVLTF; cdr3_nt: TGTGCCAGCAGCTTAACAGGGTTGGGAACCAACGTCCTGACTTTC
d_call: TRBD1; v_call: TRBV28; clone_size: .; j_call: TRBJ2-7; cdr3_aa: CASSFELTRTGYYEQYF; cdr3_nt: TGTGCCAGCAGTTTCGAATTAACTAGGACAGGGTACTACGAGCAGTACTTC
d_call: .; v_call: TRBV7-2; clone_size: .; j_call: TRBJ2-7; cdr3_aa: CASSLGPAATYEQYF; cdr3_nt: TGTGCCAGCAGCTTAGGGCCAGCGGCTACCTACGAGCAGTACTTC
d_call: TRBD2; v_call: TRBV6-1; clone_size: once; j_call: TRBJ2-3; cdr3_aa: CASSEASGHTDTQYF; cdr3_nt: TGTGCCAGCAGTGAGGCTAGCGGGCACACAGATACGCAGTATTTT
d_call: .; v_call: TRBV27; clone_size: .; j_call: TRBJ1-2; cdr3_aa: CASSLTALAGRGHTF; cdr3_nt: TGTGCCAGCAGCCTAACGGCGTTGGCAGGTAGGGGCCACACCTTC
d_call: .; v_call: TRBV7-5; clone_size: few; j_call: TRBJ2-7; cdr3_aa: CVRSPGGEQYF; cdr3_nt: TGTGTCAGAAGCCCCGGGGGCGAGCAGTACTTC
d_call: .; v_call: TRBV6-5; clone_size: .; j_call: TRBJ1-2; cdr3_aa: CASRNWDTNYGYTF; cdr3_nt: TGTGCCAGCAGGAATTGGGACACTAACTATGGCTACACCTTC
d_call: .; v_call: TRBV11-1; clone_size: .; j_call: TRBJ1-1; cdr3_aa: CASSLRTGAPNTEAFF; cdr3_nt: TGTGCCAGCAGCTTAAGAACGGGTGCACCGAACACTGAAGCTTTCTTT
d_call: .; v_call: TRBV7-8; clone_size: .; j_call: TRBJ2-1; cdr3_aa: CASSLLGGTAYNEQFF; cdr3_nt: TGTGCCAGCAGCTTATTAGGGGGGACGGCCTACAATGAGCAGTTCTTC
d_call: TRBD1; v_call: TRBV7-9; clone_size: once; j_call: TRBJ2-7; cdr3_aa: CASSIQWDSSYEQYF; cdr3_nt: TGTGCCAGCAGCATTCAGTGGGACAGCTCCTACGAGCAGTACTTC
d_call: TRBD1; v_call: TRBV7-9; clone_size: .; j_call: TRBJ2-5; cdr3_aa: CASSPTGGFGETQYF; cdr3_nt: TGTGCCAGCAGTCCGACAGGGGGCTTTGGGGAGACCCAGTACTTC
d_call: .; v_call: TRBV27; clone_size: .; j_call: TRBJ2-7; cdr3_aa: CASSFVGGGGGEQYF; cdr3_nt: TGTGCCAGCAGTTTTGTGGGGGGGGGCGGCGGCGAGCAGTACTTC
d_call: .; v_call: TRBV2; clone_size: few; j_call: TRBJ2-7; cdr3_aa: CASYRGTLYEQYF; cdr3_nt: TGTGCCAGTTACCGCGGGACTCTGTACGAGCAGTACTTC
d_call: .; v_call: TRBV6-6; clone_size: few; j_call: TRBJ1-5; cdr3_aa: CASSYSASNQPQHF; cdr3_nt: TGTGCCAGCAGTTACTCTGCGTCCAATCAGCCCCAGCATTTT
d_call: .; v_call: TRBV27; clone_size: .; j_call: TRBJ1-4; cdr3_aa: CASSLAPLGIGEKLFF; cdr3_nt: TGTGCCAGCAGTTTAGCCCCGTTAGGCATCGGTGAAAAACTGTTTTTT
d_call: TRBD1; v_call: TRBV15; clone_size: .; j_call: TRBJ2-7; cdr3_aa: CATSPGQGTYEQYF; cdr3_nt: TGTGCCACCAGCCCCGGACAGGGTACCTACGAGCAGTACTTC
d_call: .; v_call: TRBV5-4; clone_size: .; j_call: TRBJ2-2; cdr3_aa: CASSFLANTGELFF; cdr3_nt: TGTGCCAGCAGCTTTCTGGCGAACACCGGGGAGCTGTTTTTT
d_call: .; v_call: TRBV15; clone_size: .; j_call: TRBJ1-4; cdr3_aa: CATSRRVVEKLFF; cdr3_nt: TGTGCCACCAGCAGGAGGGTCGTCGAAAAACTGTTTTTT
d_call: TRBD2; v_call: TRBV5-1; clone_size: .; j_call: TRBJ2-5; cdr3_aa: CASSRTREETQYF; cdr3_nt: TGCGCCAGCAGCCGGACTAGGGAGGAGACCCAGTACTTC
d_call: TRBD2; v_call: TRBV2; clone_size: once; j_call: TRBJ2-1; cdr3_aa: CASRLAESSYNEQFF; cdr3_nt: TGTGCCAGCAGGCTAGCGGAGAGCTCCTACAATGAGCAGTTCTTC
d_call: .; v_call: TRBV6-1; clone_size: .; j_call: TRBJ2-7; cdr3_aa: CASSDWALTYEQYF; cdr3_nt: TGTGCCAGCAGTGATTGGGCCTTAACCTACGAGCAGTACTTC
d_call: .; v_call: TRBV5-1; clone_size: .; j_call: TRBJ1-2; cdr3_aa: CASSREEHGYTF; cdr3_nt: TGCGCCAGCAGCCGGGAGGAGCATGGCTACACCTTC
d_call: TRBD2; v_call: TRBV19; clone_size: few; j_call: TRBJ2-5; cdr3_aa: CASSISLAETQYF; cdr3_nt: TGTGCCAGTAGTATCTCACTAGCGGAGACCCAGTACTTC
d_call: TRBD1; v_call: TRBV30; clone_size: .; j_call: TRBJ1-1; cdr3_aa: CALQGATEAFF; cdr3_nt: TGTGCCTTGCAGGGGGCCACTGAAGCTTTCTTT
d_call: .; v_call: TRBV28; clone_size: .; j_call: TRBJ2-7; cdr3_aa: CASSSWTSYEQYF; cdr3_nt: TGTGCCAGCAGTTCCTGGACAAGCTACGAGCAGTACTTC
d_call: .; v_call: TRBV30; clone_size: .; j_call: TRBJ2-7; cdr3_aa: CAWSGFRTYEQYF; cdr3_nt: TGTGCCTGGAGTGGGTTCCGGACCTACGAGCAGTACTTC
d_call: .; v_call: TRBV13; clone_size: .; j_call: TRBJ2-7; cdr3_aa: CASSLIVGEQYF; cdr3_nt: TGTGCCAGCAGCTTAATCGTGGGGGAGCAGTACTTC
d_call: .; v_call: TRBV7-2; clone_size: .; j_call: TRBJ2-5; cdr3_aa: CASSTPGEAQYF; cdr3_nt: TGTGCCAGCAGCACCCCGGGGGAGGCCCAGTACTTC
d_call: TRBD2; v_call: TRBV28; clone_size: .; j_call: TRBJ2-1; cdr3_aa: CATRLAGEEQFF; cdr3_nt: TGTGCCACCAGACTAGCGGGAGAGGAGCAGTTCTTC
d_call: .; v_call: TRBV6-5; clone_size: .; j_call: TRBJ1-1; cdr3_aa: CASSYRNTEAFF; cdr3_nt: TGTGCCAGCAGTTACAGGAACACTGAAGCTTTCTTT
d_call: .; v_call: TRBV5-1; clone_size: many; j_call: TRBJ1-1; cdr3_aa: CARYVNEGIQMNTEAFF; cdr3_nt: TGCGCCCGCTACGTAAACGAGGGGATCCAAATGAACACTGAAGCTTTCTTT
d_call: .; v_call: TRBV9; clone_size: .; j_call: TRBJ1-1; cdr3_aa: CASSVGRALSTEAFF; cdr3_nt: TGTGCCAGCAGCGTAGGGAGGGCGCTGAGCACTGAAGCTTTCTTT
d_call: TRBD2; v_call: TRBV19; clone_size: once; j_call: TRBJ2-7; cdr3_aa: CASKDQRDPYEQYF; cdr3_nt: TGTGCCAGCAAGGACCAGCGGGATCCCTACGAGCAGTACTTC
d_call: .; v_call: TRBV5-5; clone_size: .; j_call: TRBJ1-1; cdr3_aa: CASSLWGGTEAFF; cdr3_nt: TGTGCCAGCAGCTTGTGGGGTGGAACTGAAGCTTTCTTT
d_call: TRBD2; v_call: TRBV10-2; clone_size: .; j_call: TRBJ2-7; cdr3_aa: CASREAGAVTYEQYF; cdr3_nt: TGCGCCAGCAGGGAAGCGGGAGCTGTAACCTACGAGCAGTACTTC
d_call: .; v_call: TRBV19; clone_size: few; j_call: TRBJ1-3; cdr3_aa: CASTQDSSGNTIYF; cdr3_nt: TGTGCCAGTACCCAGGACAGCTCTGGAAACACCATATATTTT
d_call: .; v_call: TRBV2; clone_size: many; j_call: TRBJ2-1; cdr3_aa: CASSVGTLGDNEQFF; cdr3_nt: TGTGCCAGCAGTGTTGGGACCCTTGGGGACAATGAGCAGTTCTTC
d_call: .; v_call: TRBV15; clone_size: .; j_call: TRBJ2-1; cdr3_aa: CATSRDKSGVLAEQFF; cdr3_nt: TGTGCCACCAGCAGAGATAAATCGGGAGTATTAGCTGAGCAGTTCTTC
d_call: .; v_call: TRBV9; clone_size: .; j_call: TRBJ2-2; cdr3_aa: CASKASATGELFF; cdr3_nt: TGTGCCAGCAAGGCTAGCGCCACCGGGGAGCTGTTTTTT